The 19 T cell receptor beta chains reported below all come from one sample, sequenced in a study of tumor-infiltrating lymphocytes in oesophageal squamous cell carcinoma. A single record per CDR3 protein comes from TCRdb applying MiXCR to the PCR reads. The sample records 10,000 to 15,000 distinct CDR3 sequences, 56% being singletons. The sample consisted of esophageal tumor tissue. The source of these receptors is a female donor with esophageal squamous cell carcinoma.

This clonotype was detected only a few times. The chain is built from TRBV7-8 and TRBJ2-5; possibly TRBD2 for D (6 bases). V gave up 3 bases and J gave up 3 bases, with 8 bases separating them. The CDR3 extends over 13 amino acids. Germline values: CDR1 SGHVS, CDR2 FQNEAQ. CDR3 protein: CASSFTGEETQYF. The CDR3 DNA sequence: TGTGCCAGCAGCTTCACGGGGGAAGAGACCCAGTACTTC. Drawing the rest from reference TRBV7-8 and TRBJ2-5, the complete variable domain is GAGVSQSPRYKVAKRGQDVALRCDPISGHVSLFWYQQALGQGPEFLTYFQNEAQLDKSGLPSDRFFAERPEGSVSTLKIQRTQQEDSAVYLCASSFTGEETQYFGPGTRLLVL.

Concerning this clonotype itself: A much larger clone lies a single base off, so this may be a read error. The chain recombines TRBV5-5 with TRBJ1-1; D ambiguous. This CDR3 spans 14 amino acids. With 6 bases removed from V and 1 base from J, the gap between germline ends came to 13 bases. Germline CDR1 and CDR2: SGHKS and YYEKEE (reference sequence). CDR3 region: CASIQDAWNTEAFF. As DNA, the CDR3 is TGTGCCAGCATCCAGGACGCATGGAACACTGAAGCTTTCTTT.

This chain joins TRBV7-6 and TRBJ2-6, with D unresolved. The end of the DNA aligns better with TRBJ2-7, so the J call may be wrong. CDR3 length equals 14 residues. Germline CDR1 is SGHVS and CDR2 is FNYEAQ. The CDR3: CASSLGGVGSEQYF. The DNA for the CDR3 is TGTGCCAGCAGCTTAGGAGGAGTAGGTTCCGAGCAGTACTTC.

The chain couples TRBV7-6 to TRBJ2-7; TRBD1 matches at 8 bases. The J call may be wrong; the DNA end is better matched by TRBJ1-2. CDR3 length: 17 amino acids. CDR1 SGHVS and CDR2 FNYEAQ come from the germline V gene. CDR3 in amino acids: CASSLEIGDRGGYGYTF. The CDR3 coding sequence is TGTGCCAGCAGCTTAGAAATCGGTGACAGGGGTGGTTATGGCTACACCTTC.

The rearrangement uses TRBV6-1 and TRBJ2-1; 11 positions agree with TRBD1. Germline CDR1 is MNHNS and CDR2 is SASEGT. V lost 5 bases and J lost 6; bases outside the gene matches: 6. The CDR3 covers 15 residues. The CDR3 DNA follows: TGTGCCAGCAGTTTTCTCGGGACAGGGGGCAATGAGCAGTTCTTC. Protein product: CASSFLGTGGNEQFF.

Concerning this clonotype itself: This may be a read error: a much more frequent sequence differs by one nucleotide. The CDR3 reads CASSLVPAVEQYF. CDR3 nucleotide sequence: TGTGCCAGCAGTTTGGTCCCAGCCGTTGAGCAGTACTTC. The rearrangement links TRBV27 to TRBJ2-7; D not certain. Germline V lookup: CDR1 MNHEY, CDR2 SMNVEV (reference sequence). The CDR3 covers 13 residues. V was clipped by 3 bases and J by 7 bases, with 13 bases between them.

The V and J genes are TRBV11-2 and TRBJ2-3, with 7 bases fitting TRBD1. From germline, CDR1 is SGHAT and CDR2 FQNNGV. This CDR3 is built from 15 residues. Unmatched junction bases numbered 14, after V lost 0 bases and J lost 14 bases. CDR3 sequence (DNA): TGTGCCAGCAGCTTAGATCCTACAGGGGCCGGGGAGCTGTATTTT. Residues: CASSLDPTGAGELYF.

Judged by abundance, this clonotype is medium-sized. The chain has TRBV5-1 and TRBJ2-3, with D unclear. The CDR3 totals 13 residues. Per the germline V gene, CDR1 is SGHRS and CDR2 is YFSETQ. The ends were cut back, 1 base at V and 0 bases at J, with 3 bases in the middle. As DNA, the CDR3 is TGCGCCAGCAGCTTGAGTAGCACAGATACGCAGTATTTT. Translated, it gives CASSLSSTDTQYF.

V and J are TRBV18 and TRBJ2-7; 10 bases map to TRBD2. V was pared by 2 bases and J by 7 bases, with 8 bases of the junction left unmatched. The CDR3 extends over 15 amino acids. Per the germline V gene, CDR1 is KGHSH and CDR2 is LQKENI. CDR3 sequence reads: CASSPLGLAPREQYF. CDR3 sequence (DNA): TGTGCCAGCTCACCATTGGGACTAGCGCCTCGTGAGCAGTACTTC.

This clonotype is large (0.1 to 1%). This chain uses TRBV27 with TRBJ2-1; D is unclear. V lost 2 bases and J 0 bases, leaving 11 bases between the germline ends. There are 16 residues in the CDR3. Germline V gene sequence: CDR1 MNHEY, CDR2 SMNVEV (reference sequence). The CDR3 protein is CASSLRASRSYNEQFF. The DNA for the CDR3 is TGTGCCAGCAGTTTACGGGCCTCGCGCTCCTACAATGAGCAGTTCTTC.

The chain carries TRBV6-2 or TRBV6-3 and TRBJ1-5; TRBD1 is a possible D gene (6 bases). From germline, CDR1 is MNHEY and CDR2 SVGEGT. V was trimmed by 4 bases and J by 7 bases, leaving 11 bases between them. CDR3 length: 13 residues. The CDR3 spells CASSSVQGQPQHF. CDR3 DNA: TGTGCCAGCAGTTCTGTTCAGGGGCAGCCCCAGCATTTT.

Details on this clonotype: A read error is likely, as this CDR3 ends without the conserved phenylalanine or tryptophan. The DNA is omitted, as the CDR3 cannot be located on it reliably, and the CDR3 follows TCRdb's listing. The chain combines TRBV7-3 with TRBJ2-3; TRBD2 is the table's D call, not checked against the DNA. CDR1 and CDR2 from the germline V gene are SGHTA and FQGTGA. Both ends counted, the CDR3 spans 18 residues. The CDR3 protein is CASSPRTSGAPTSSTLGT.

CDR3 loop: CASSSLIPYEQYF. The CDR3 DNA follows: TGTGCCAGCAGTTCCCTAATACCCTACGAGCAGTACTTC. The V gene is TRBV28, the J gene TRBJ2-7; D unclear. CDR1 is MDHEN, CDR2 SYDVKM, per germline. There are 13 residues in the CDR3. The V gene lost 4 bases and the J gene lost 2 bases, with 9 bases spanning the gap.

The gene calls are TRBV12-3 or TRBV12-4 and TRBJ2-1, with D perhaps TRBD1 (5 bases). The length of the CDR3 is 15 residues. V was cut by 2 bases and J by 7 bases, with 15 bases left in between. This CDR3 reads CASSLQGWATNEQFF. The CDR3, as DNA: TGTGCCAGCAGTTTACAGGGTTGGGCAACAAATGAGCAGTTCTTC.

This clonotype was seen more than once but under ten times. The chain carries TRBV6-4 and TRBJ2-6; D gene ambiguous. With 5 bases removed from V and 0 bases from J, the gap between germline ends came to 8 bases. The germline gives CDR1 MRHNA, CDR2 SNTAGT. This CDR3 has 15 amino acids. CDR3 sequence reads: CASSPGSSGANVLTF. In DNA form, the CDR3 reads TGTGCCAGCAGTCCCGGATCCTCTGGGGCCAACGTCCTGACTTTC.

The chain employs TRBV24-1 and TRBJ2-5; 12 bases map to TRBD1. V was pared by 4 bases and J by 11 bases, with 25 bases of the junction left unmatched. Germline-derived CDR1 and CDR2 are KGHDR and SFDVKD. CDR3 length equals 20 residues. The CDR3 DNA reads TGTGCCACCAGTGACCCCGGGACAGGGGGCGCGATTGGCTCCTACAATGAGCAGTACTTC. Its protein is CATSDPGTGGAIGSYNEQYF.

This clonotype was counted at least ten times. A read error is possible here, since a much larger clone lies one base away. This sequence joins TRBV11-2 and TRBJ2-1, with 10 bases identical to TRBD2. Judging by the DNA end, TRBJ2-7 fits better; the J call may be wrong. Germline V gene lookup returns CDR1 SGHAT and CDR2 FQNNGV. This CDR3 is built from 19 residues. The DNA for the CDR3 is TGTGCCAGCAGCTCCGTAGGACTAGCGGAGGCCGGCTCCTACAATGAGCAGTACTTC. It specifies CASSSVGLAEAGSYNEQYF.

In DNA, the CDR3 is TGTGCCAGCAGCCGCAGGACAAGGGAGCAGTACTTC. As protein: CASSRRTREQYF. The J gene is TRBJ2-1, the V gene TRBV11-2, with a tentative D call TRBD1 (5 bases). The J call may be wrong; the DNA end is better matched by TRBJ2-7. There are 12 residues in the CDR3. Germline assignment: CDR1 SGHAT and CDR2 FQNNGV.

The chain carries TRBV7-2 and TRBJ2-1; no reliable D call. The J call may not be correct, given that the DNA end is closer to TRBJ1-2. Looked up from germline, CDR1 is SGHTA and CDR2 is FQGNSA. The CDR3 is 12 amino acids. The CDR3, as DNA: TGTGCCAGCAGTTCGACTAACTATGGCTACACCTTC. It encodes CASSSTNYGYTF.